A selection of T cell receptor beta chains follows, all from one sample in a study of cytomegalovirus exposure and HLA in healthy donors. Sequencing used immunoSEQ multiplex PCR; TCRdb keeps in-frame clones, though not all of them. The sample carries 150,000 to 200,000 clones, roughly 78% recorded once. Sequencing was done on a sample of PBMCs. These receptors all come from a middle-aged man in good health and CMV-seronegative. Both conserved end residues are part of each CDR3. The D gene is left open where the match is weak. Only some rows state a clone size, as once, few, many or a class for expanded clones.

CDR3 protein: CAWTHWQGHYEQYF
CDR3 DNA: TGTGCCTGGACTCACTGGCAGGGTCACTACGAGCAGTACTTC
clone size: .
D gene: .
J gene: TRBJ2-7
V gene: TRBV30

CDR3 protein: CASSRTGGSNGGYTF
CDR3 DNA: TGTGCCAGCAGTAGGACAGGGGGCTCCAATGGTGGCTACACCTTC
clone size: .
D gene: TRBD1
J gene: TRBJ1-2
V gene: TRBV6-5

CDR3 protein: CASSVEATGLASTDTQYF
CDR3 DNA: TGTGCCAGCAGCGTAGAGGCCACGGGACTAGCGTCCACAGATACGCAGTATTTT
clone size: .
D gene: TRBD2
J gene: TRBJ2-3
V gene: TRBV9

CDR3 protein: CASSRSGNLNEKLFF
CDR3 DNA: TGTGCCAGCAGCCGTTCCGGGAACCTAAATGAAAAACTGTTTTTT
clone size: .
D gene: .
J gene: TRBJ1-4
V gene: TRBV7-9

CDR3 protein: CASSQDRGRGQIYGYTF
CDR3 DNA: TGCGCCAGCAGCCAAGATAGGGGTAGGGGGCAGATCTATGGCTACACCTTC
clone size: once
D gene: TRBD1
J gene: TRBJ1-2
V gene: TRBV4-1

CDR3 protein: CASSDLGQGVKPYEQYF
CDR3 DNA: TGTGCCAGCAGTGACTTGGGACAGGGTGTCAAACCCTACGAGCAGTACTTC
clone size: .
D gene: TRBD1
J gene: TRBJ2-7
V gene: TRBV6-1

CDR3 protein: CASSLEGLSSGNTIYF
CDR3 DNA: TGTGCCAGCAGCTTAGAAGGACTGAGCTCTGGAAACACCATATATTTT
clone size: .
D gene: .
J gene: TRBJ1-3
V gene: TRBV7-2

CDR3 protein: CASSPGTFSYEQYF
CDR3 DNA: TGCGCCAGCAGCCCCGGGACTTTCTCCTACGAGCAGTACTTC
clone size: once
D gene: .
J gene: TRBJ2-7
V gene: TRBV4-3

CDR3 protein: CASAEFRVGEKLFF
CDR3 DNA: TGTGCCAGCGCAGAGTTCAGGGTGGGCGAAAAACTGTTTTTT
clone size: .
D gene: .
J gene: TRBJ1-4
V gene: TRBV6-6

CDR3 protein: CASSFDLRGNSPLHF
CDR3 DNA: TGTGCCAGCAGTTTTGATCTTAGGGGGAATTCACCCCTCCACTTT
clone size: .
D gene: .
J gene: TRBJ1-6
V gene: TRBV27

CDR3 protein: CASSERLNNQPQHF
CDR3 DNA: TGTGCCAGCAGTGAACGACTGAACAATCAGCCCCAGCATTTT
clone size: .
D gene: .
J gene: TRBJ1-5
V gene: TRBV2

CDR3 protein: CASSMRRGAVQETQYF
CDR3 DNA: TGTGCCAGTAGTATGAGGAGGGGCGCGGTCCAAGAGACCCAGTACTTC
clone size: .
D gene: .
J gene: TRBJ2-5
V gene: TRBV19

CDR3 protein: CASSPTGYEQYF
CDR3 DNA: TGTGCCAGCAGCCCGACAGGGTACGAGCAGTACTTC
clone size: .
D gene: TRBD1
J gene: TRBJ2-7
V gene: TRBV7-9

CDR3 protein: CASSQQGATQYF
CDR3 DNA: TGTGCCAGCAGCCAACAGGGGGCAACGCAGTATTTT
clone size: once
D gene: TRBD1
J gene: TRBJ2-3
V gene: TRBV25-1

CDR3 protein: CASSFGQEVYEQYF
CDR3 DNA: TGTGCCAGCAGTTTCGGGCAGGAGGTCTACGAGCAGTACTTC
clone size: .
D gene: .
J gene: TRBJ2-7
V gene: TRBV27

CDR3 protein: CASSSTGVNTEAFF
CDR3 DNA: TGTGCCAGCAGCTCGACAGGGGTCAACACTGAAGCTTTCTTT
clone size: .
D gene: TRBD1
J gene: TRBJ1-1
V gene: TRBV7-6

CDR3 protein: CASSEQDLIF
CDR3 DNA: TGTGCCAGCAGTGAACAGGACTTAATTTTC
clone size: .
D gene: .
J gene: TRBJ1-2
V gene: TRBV2

CDR3 protein: CASSRGLVSYEQYF
CDR3 DNA: TGTGCCAGCAGCCGAGGCCTTGTCTCCTACGAGCAGTACTTC
clone size: .
D gene: .
J gene: TRBJ2-7
V gene: TRBV11-1

CDR3 protein: CATRAGGKNIQYF
CDR3 DNA: TGTGCCACCCGTGCGGGGGGCAAAAACATTCAGTACTTC
clone size: .
D gene: TRBD2
J gene: TRBJ2-4
V gene: TRBV19

CDR3 protein: CASSPGLPANTGELFF
CDR3 DNA: TGTGCCAGCAGCCCGGGACTACCGGCGAACACCGGGGAGCTGTTTTTT
clone size: .
D gene: TRBD2
J gene: TRBJ2-2
V gene: TRBV27

CDR3 protein: CASSLAQGNTIYF
CDR3 DNA: TGTGCCAGCAGCTTGGCCCAGGGAAACACCATATATTTT
clone size: .
D gene: .
J gene: TRBJ1-3
V gene: TRBV5-4

CDR3 protein: CASSPGAARGGYNEQFF
CDR3 DNA: TGTGCCAGCTCACCGGGGGCAGCCCGAGGGGGTTACAATGAGCAGTTCTTC
clone size: .
D gene: .
J gene: TRBJ2-1
V gene: TRBV18

CDR3 protein: CASSKNARGTGRDAQYF
CDR3 DNA: TGTGCCAGCAGTAAGAATGCCCGGGGAACTGGTCGAGACGCCCAGTACTTC
clone size: .
D gene: .
J gene: TRBJ2-5
V gene: TRBV7-9

CDR3 protein: CAVGTGTHGYTF
CDR3 DNA: TGTGCCGTTGGGACAGGGACTCATGGCTACACCTTC
clone size: .
D gene: TRBD1
J gene: TRBJ1-2
V gene: TRBV10-3

CDR3 protein: CASSLGTRGTQYF
CDR3 DNA: TGTGCCAGCAGTCTCGGGACTCGTGGGACCCAGTACTTC
clone size: .
D gene: .
J gene: TRBJ2-5
V gene: TRBV6-5

CDR3 protein: CASSFNYEQYF
CDR3 DNA: TGCGCCAGCAGCTTTAACTACGAGCAGTACTTC
clone size: .
D gene: .
J gene: TRBJ2-7
V gene: TRBV5-1

CDR3 protein: CASSSWGGYNSPLHF
CDR3 DNA: TGCGCCAGCAGCAGCTGGGGCGGATATAATTCACCCCTCCACTTT
clone size: once
D gene: .
J gene: TRBJ1-6
V gene: TRBV5-1

CDR3 protein: CASSQGLAGVYEQFF
CDR3 DNA: TGTGCCAGCAGCCAGGGACTAGCGGGAGTTTATGAGCAGTTCTTC
clone size: .
D gene: TRBD2
J gene: TRBJ2-1
V gene: TRBV14

CDR3 protein: CATTQGGLETQYF
CDR3 DNA: TGTGCCACCACCCAAGGGGGTTTGGAGACCCAGTACTTC
clone size: .
D gene: .
J gene: TRBJ2-5
V gene: TRBV15

CDR3 protein: CASTKQGANTGELFF
CDR3 DNA: TGCGCCAGCACCAAACAGGGGGCGAACACCGGGGAGCTGTTTTTT
clone size: .
D gene: TRBD1
J gene: TRBJ2-2
V gene: TRBV5-1

CDR3 protein: CASSSRGVLIEAFF
CDR3 DNA: TGTGCCAGCAGCTCCCGGGGTGTTTTGATTGAAGCTTTCTTT
clone size: few
D gene: .
J gene: TRBJ1-1
V gene: TRBV11-2

CDR3 protein: CASSSTGTGTSGRTQFF
CDR3 DNA: TGTGCCAGCAGCTCAACAGGAACCGGGACTAGCGGGAGAACCCAGTTCTTC
clone size: .
D gene: TRBD2
J gene: TRBJ2-1
V gene: TRBV5-6

CDR3 protein: CASKEWGDRLNTEAFF
CDR3 DNA: TGTGCCAGTAAGGAGTGGGGCGACAGATTGAACACTGAAGCTTTCTTT
clone size: .
D gene: .
J gene: TRBJ1-1
V gene: TRBV19

CDR3 protein: CASSPLQPGLGPDTQYF
CDR3 DNA: TGTGCCAGCTCACCCCTCCAACCGGGACTAGGCCCGGATACGCAGTATTTT
clone size: .
D gene: TRBD2
J gene: TRBJ2-3
V gene: TRBV18

CDR3 protein: CASSFLAGGEDTQYF
CDR3 DNA: TGCGCCAGCAGCTTCCTAGCGGGAGGGGAAGATACGCAGTATTTT
clone size: .
D gene: TRBD2
J gene: TRBJ2-3
V gene: TRBV5-1

CDR3 protein: CASTFNRGRTGELFF
CDR3 DNA: TGTGCCAGCACCTTTAACAGGGGGCGGACCGGGGAGCTGTTTTTT
clone size: .
D gene: TRBD1
J gene: TRBJ2-2
V gene: TRBV5-4

CDR3 protein: CASSLGASGRMQETQYF
CDR3 DNA: TGTGCCAGCAGCTTAGGTGCTAGCGGGCGCATGCAAGAGACCCAGTACTTC
clone size: .
D gene: TRBD2
J gene: TRBJ2-5
V gene: TRBV7-9